This section outlines one T cell receptor beta chain sequence together with its context. Its antigen is unknown. This sample was included in a study of siplizumab effects on memory and regulatory T cells. Overall study findings and caveats: Naive-or-memory phenotypes were unassignable for roughly 80-97% of proliferating CD4+ or CD8+ clones. Confirmatory evidence of suppressive function in proliferating siplizumab-culture Tregs was not obtained.

V lost 3 bases, J lost 4 bases, and 7 bases lay in between. The CDR3 is 11 amino acids. Per the germline V gene, CDR1 is DFQATT and CDR2 is SNEGSKA (reference sequence). The repertoire was sequenced with immunoSEQ multiplex PCR; TCRdb's copy has only in-frame clones and lacks some. In the table there are tens of thousands of clones, over 85% of which are singletons. The chain joins TRBV20-1 to TRBJ2-7, with D unresolved. The sequencing input was CD8+ T cells sorted from blood. This receptor was taken from a human donor in good health. As DNA, the CDR3 is TGCAGTGCTAGGAATGGGTACGAGCAGTACTTC. Translating it yields CSARNGYEQYF.